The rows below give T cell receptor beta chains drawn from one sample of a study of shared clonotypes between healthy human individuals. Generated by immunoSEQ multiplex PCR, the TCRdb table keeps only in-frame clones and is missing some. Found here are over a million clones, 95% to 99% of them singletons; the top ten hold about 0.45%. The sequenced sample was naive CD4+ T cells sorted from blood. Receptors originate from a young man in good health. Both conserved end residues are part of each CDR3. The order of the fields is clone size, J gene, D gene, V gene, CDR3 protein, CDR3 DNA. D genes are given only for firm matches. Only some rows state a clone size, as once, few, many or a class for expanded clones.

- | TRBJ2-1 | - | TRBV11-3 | CASSSVNGYEQFF | TGTGCCAGCAGCTCCGTTAACGGGTATGAGCAGTTCTTC
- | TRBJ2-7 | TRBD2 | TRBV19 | CASSRLAGVGSSYEQYF | TGTGCCAGCAGCAGACTAGCGGGAGTAGGAAGCTCCTACGAGCAGTACTTC
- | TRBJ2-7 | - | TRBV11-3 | CASSLDGAYEQYF | TGTGCCAGCAGCTTAGACGGTGCCTACGAGCAGTACTTC
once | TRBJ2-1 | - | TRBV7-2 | CASSATVDSYNEQFF | TGTGCCAGCAGCGCGACTGTAGACTCCTACAATGAGCAGTTCTTC
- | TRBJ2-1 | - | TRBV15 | CATSRDGGALYNEQFF | TGTGCCACCAGCAGAGACGGGGGAGCCTTATACAATGAGCAGTTCTTC
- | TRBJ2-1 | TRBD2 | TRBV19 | CASIARALAGYNEQFF | TGTGCCAGTATCGCTCGGGCCCTAGCGGGGTACAATGAGCAGTTCTTC
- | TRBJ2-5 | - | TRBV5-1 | CASSLVPSRETQYF | TGCGCCAGCAGCTTGGTCCCATCAAGGGAGACCCAGTACTTC
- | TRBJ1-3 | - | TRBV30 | CAWKGRGRDSGNTIYF | TGTGCCTGGAAGGGGAGGGGCCGTGACTCTGGAAACACCATATATTTT
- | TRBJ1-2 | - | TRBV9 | CASSGGLTAPYGYTF | TGTGCCAGCAGCGGAGGGTTGACAGCTCCCTATGGCTACACCTTC
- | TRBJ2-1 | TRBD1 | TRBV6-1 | CASRPGTGLYNEQFF | TGTGCCAGCAGACCCGGGACAGGGCTATACAATGAGCAGTTCTTC
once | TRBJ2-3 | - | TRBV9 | CASSVVGTDTQYF | TGTGCCAGCAGCGTAGTAGGAACAGATACGCAGTATTTT
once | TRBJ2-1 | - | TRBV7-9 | CASSPPGILYNEQFF | TGTGCCAGCAGCCCGCCTGGGATACTTTACAATGAGCAGTTCTTC
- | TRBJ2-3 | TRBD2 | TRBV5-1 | CASSLARLAGSTDTQYF | TGCGCCAGCAGCTTGGCGCGACTAGCGGGGAGCACAGATACGCAGTATTTT
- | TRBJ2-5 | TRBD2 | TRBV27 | CAARTLAGGQETQYF | TGTGCCGCCCGAACACTAGCGGGAGGACAAGAGACCCAGTACTTC
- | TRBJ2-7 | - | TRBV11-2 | CASKQGSYEQYF | TGTGCCAGTAAGCAGGGCTCCTACGAGCAGTACTTC
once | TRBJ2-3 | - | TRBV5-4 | CASSLSPPGLHTDTQYF | TGTGCCAGCAGCTTGTCCCCCCCCGGACTCCACACAGATACGCAGTATTTT
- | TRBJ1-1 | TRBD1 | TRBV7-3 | CASSPTGGQAFF | TGTGCCAGCAGCCCTACAGGGGGTCAAGCTTTCTTT
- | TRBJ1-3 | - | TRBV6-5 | CASREAVRLDTIYF | TGTGCCAGCAGGGAGGCGGTTCGATTGGACACCATATATTTT
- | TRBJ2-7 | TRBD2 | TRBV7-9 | CASSPRLAGEAYEQYF | TGTGCCAGCAGCCCCAGACTAGCGGGAGAGGCCTACGAGCAGTACTTC
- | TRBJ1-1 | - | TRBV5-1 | CASSLVGESEAFF | TGCGCCAGCAGCTTGGTCGGGGAATCTGAAGCTTTCTTT
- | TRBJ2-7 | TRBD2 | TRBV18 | CASSPLLAGGNEQYF | TGTGCCAGCTCACCCTTACTAGCGGGAGGGAACGAGCAGTACTTC
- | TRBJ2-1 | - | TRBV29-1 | CSGDRARNNEQFF | TGCAGCGGTGACCGGGCGCGGAACAATGAGCAGTTCTTC
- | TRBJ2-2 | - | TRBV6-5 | CASKTGLDTGELFF | TGTGCCAGTAAAACGGGATTAGACACCGGGGAGCTGTTTTTT
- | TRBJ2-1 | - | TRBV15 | CATSRGYGSNEQFF | TGTGCCACCAGCAGAGGGTATGGGTCAAATGAGCAGTTCTTC